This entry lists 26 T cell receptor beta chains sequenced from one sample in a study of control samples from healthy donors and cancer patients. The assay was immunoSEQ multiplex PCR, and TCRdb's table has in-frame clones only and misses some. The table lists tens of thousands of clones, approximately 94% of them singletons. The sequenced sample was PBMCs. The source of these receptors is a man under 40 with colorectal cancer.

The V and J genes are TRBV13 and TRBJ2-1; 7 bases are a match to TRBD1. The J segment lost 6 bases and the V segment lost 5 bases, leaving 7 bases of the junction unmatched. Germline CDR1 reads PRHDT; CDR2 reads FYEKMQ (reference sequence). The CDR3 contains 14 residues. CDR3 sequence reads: CASSPGTAFNEQFF. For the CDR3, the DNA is TGTGCCAGCAGCCCCGGGACAGCATTCAATGAGCAGTTCTTC.

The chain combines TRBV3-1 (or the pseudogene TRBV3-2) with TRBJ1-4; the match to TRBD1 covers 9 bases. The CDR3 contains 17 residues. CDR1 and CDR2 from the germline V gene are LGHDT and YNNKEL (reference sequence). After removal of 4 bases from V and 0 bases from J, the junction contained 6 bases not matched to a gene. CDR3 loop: CASSPTGGGPTNEKLFF. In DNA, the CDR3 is TGTGCCAGCAGCCCGACAGGGGGGGGCCCAACTAATGAAAAACTGTTTTTT.

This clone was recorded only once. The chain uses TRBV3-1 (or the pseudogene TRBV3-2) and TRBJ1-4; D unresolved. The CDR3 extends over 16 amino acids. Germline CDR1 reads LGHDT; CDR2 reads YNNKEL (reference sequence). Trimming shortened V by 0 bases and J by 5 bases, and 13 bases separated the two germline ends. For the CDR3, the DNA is TGTGCCAGCAGCCAAGACCTCGGACCGTGGAATGAAAAACTGTTTTTT. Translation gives CASSQDLGPWNEKLFF.

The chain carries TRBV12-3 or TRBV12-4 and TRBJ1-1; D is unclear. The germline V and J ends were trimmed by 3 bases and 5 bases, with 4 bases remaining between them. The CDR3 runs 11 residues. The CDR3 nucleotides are TGTGCCAGCAGTTTTGGGACTGAAGCTTTCTTT. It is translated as CASSFGTEAFF.

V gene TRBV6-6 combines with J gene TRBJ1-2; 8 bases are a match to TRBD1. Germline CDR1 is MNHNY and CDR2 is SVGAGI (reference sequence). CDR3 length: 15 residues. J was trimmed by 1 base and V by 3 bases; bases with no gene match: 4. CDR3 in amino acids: CASSYMGQVNYGYTF. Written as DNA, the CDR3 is TGTGCCAGCAGTTATATGGGACAGGTTAACTATGGCTACACCTTC.

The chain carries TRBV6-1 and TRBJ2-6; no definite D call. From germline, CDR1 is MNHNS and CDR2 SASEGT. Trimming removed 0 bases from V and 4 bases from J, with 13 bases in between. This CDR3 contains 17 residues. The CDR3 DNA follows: TGTGCCAGCAGTGAAGCCTCTCCACGCTCAGGGGCCAACGTCCTGACTTTC. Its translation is CASSEASPRSGANVLTF.

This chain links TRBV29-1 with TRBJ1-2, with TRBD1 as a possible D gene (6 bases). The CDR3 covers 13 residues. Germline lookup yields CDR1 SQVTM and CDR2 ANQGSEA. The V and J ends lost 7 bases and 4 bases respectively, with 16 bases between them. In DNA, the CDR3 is TGCAGCGCCGGAGGTGGGGGGGCCTATGGCTACACCTTC. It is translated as CSAGGGGAYGYTF.

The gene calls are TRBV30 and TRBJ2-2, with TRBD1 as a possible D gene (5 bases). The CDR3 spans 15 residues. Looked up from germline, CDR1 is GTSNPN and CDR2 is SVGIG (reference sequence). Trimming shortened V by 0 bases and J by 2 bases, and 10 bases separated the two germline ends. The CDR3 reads CAWSVSGFNTGELFF. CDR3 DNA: TGTGCCTGGAGTGTATCAGGGTTCAACACCGGGGAGCTGTTTTTT.

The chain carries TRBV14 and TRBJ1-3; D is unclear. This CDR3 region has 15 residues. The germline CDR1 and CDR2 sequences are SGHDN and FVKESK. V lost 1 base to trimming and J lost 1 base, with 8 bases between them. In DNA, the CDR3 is TGTGCCAGCAGCCAAGGACATAAGTCTGGAAACACCATATATTTT. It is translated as CASSQGHKSGNTIYF.

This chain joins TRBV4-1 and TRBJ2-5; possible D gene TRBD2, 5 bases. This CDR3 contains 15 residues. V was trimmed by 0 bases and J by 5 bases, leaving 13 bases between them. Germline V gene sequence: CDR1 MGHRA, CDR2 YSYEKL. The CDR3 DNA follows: TGCGCCAGCAGCCAAGACCCCGGGCCGGGGGAGACCCAGTACTTC. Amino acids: CASSQDPGPGETQYF.

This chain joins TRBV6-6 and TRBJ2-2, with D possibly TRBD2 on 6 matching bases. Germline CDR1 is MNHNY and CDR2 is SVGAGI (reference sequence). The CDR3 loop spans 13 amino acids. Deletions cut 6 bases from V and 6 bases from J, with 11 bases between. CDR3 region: CASSPQRAGELFF. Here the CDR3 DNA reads TGTGCCAGCAGCCCTCAGCGGGCCGGGGAGCTGTTTTTT.

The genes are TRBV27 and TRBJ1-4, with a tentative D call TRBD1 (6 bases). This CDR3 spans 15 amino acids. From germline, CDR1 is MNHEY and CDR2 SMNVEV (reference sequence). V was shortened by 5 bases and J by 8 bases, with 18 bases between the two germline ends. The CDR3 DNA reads TGTGCCAGCAGTGCCCAGGGGCCCGCTGTGGAAAAACTGTTTTTT. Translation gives CASSAQGPAVEKLFF.

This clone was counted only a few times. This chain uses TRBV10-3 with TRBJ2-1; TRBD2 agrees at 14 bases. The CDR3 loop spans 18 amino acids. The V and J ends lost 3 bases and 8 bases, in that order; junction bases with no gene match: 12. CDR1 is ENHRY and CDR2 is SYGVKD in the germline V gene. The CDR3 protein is CAISDLGSGTSGGDEQFF. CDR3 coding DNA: TGTGCCATCAGTGACCTCGGGTCGGGGACTAGCGGGGGCGATGAGCAGTTCTTC.

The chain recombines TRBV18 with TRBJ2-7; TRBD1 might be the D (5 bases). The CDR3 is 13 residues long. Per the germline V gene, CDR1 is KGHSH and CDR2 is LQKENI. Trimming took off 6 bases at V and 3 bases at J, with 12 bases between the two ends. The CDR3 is CASSPSGNYEQYF. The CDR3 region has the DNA TGTGCCAGCTCTCCGTCAGGGAACTACGAGCAGTACTTC.

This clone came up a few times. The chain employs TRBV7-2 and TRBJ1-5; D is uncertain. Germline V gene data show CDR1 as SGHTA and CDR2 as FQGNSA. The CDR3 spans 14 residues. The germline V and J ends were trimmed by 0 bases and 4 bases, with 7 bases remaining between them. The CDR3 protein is CASSLAKQNQPQHF. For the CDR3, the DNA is TGTGCCAGCAGCTTAGCGAAGCAGAATCAGCCCCAGCATTTT.

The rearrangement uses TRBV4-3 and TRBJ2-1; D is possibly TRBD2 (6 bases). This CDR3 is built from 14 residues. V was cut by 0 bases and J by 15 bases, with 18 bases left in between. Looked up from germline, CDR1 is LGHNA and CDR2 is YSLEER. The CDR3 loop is CASSQDLGLGGTFF. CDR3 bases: TGCGCCAGCAGCCAAGACCTCGGACTGGGGGGAACGTTCTTC.

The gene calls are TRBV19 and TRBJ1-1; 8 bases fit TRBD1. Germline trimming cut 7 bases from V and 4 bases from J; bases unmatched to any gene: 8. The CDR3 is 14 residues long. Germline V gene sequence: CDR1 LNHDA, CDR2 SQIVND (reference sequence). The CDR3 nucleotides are TGTGCCAGTAAACCTGGACAGGGTGGCACTGAAGCTTTCTTT. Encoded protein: CASKPGQGGTEAFF.

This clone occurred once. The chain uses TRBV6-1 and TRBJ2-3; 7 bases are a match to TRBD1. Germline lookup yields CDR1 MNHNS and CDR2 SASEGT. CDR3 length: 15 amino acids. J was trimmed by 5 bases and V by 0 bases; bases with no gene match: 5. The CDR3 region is CASSEATGARDTQYF. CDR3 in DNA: TGTGCCAGCAGTGAAGCAACAGGGGCCCGAGATACGCAGTATTTT.

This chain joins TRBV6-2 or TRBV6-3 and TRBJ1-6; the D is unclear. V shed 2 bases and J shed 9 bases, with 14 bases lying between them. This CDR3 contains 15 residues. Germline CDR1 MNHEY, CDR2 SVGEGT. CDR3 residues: CASSYQFPVGSPLHF. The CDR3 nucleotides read TGTGCCAGCAGTTACCAGTTCCCCGTCGGTTCACCCCTCCACTTT.

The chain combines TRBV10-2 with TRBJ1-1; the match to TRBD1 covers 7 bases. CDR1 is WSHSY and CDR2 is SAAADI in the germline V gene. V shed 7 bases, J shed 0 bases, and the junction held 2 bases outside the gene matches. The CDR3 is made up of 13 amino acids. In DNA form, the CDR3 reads TGCGCCAGCAAGGACAGGATGAACACTGAAGCTTTCTTT. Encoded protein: CASKDRMNTEAFF.

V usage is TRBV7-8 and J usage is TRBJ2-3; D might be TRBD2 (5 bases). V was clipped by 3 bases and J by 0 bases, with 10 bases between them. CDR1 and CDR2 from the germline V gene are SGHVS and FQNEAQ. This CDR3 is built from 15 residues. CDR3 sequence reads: CASSFLGGSTDTQYF. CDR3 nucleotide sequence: TGTGCCAGCAGCTTCCTAGGAGGTAGCACAGATACGCAGTATTTT.

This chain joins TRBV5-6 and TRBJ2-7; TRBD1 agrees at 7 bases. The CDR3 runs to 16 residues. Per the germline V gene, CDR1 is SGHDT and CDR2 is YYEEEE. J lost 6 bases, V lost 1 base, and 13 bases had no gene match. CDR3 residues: CASSLWGSRGIGEQYV. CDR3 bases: TGTGCCAGCAGCTTGTGGGGGTCCAGGGGGATCGGCGAGCAGTACGTC.

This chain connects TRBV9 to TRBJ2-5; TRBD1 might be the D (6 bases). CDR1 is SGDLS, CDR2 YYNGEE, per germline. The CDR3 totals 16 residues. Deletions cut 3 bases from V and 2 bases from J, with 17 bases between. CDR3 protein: CASSAGAMGIQETQYF. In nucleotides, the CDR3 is TGTGCCAGCAGCGCAGGGGCGATGGGGATTCAAGAGACCCAGTACTTC.

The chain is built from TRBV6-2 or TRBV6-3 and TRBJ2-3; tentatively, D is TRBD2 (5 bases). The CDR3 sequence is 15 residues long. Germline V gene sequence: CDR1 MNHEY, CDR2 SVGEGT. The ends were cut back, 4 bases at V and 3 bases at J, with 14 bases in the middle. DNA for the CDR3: TGTGCCAGCAGTTCGGGGTCGCGAGGGACAGATACGCAGTATTTT. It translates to CASSSGSRGTDTQYF.

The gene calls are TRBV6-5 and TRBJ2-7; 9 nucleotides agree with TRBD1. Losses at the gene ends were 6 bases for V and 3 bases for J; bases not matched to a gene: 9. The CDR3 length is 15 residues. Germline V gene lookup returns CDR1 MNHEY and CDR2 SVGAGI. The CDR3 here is CASSSRDRVNYEQYF. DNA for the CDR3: TGTGCCAGCAGCTCCCGGGACAGGGTAAACTACGAGCAGTACTTC.

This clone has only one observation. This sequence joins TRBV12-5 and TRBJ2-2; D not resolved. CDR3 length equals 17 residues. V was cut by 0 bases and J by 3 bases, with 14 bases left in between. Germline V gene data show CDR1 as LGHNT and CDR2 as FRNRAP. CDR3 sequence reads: CASGLVRQGRDTGELFF. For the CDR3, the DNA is TGTGCTAGTGGTTTGGTACGACAAGGCCGGGACACCGGGGAGCTGTTTTTT.